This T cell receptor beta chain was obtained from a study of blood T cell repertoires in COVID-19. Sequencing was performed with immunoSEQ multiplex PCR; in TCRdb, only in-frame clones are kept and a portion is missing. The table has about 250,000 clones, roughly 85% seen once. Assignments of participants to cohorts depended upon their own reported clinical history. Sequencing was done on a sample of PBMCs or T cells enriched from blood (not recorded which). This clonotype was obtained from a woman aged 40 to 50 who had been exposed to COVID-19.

The CDR3 coding sequence is TGTGCCTCGCGGGCGGGTCAGATGAACACTGAAGCTTTCTTT. Protein: CASRAGQMNTEAFF. V gene TRBV6-5 combines with J gene TRBJ1-1; D remains unclear. The V end lost 11 bases, the J end lost 0 bases, and 16 bases lay between the germline ends. The CDR3 is 14 amino acids. Germline CDR1 reads MNHEY; CDR2 reads SVGAGI.